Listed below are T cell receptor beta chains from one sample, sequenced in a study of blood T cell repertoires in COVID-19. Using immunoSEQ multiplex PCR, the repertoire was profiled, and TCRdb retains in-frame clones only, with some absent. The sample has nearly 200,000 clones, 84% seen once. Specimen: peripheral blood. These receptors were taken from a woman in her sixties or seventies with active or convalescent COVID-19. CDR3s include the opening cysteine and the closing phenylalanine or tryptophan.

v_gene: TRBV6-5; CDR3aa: CASSYSFGDSYNEQFF
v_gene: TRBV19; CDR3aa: CASSRGQSHEQFF
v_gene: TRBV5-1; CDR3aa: CASSLGLAGGPPYEQYF
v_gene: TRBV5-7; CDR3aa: CASSYFRGLGYTF
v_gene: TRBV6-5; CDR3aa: CASSYGGLANTEAFF
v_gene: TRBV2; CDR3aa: CASTQSGGYNEQFF
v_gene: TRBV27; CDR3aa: CASSLRRGDVEFF
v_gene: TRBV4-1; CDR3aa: CASSQGRQDNSPLHF
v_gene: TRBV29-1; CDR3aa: CSVSWQGNEKLFF
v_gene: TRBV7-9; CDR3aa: CASSLGDRGSSPLHF
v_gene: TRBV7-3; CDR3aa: CASSLDSHTEAFF
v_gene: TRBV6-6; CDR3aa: CASSYLGRGNQPQHF
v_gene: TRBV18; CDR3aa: CASSPRQGAIYEQYF
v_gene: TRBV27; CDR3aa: CASSLLGQSNQPQHF
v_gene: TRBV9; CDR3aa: CASSVGRDTQYF
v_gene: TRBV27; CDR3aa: CASSLRESGNTIYF
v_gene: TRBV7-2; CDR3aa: CASSPRQGAGGSPLHF
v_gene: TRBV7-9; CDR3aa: CASSSLAGVADTQYF
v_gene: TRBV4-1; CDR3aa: CASSHLSGRGSGANVLTF
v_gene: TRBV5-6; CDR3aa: CASTARWQYIYGYTF
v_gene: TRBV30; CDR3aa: CAWSVRGDYEQYF
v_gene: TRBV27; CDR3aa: CASSSAGTSGNEQFF
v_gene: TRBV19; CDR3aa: CASSIARGDTGELFF
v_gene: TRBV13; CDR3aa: CASSLAQWNTEAFF
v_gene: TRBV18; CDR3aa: CASSPPGEDEQYF
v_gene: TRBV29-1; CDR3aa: CSVVPRPDTQYF
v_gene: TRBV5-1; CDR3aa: CASSLGSDEQFF
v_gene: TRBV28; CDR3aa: CASSPPRGRENTEAFF
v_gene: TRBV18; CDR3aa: CASSPLTRRGGDEQFF
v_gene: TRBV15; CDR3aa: CATSKRASGRSTDTQYF
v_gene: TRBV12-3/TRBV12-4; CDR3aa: CASSLGDSAGYTF
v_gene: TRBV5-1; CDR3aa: CASSLEGEPLREQYF
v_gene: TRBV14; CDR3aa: CASSPGTSGEQYF
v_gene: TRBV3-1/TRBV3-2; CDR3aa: CASSQVLSGTGTDTQYF
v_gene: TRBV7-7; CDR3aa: CASSPGADYEQYF
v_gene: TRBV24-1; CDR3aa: CATLGTGELSGNTIYF
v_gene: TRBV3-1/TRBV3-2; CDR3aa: CASSQGIAGSYEQYF